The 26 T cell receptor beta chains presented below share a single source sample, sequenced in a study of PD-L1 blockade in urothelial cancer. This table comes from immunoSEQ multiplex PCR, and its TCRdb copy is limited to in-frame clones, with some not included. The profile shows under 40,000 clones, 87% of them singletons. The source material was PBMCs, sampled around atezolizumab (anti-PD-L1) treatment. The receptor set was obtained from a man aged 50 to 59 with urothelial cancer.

The CDR3 DNA reads TGTGCCAGCGCCGGGACAGGGGGCCAAAGTCAATTTACTTATGGCTACACCTTC. It specifies CASAGTGGQSQFTYGYTF. V is TRBV5-6 and J is TRBJ1-2, with TRBD1 matching 12 bases. V was clipped by 7 bases and J by 5 bases; unmatched bases: 18. From germline, CDR1 is SGHDT and CDR2 YYEEEE. The CDR3 extends over 18 amino acids.

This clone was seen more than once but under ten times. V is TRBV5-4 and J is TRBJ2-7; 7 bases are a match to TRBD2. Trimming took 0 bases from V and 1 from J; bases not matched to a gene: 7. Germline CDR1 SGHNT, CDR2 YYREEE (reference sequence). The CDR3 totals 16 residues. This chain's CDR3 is CASSLAVTSASYEQYF. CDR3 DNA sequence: TGTGCCAGCAGCTTGGCGGTAACTAGCGCTTCCTACGAGCAGTACTTC.

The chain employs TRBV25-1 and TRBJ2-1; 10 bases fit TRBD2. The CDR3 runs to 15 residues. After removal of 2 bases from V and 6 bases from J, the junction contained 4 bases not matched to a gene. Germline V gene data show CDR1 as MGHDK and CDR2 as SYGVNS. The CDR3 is CASSELAGVINEQFF. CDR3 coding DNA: TGTGCCAGCAGTGAACTAGCGGGAGTAATCAATGAGCAGTTCTTC.

In DNA, the CDR3 is TGTGCCAGCAGTTACTCGGACAGGGCCGTTTCGTACGAGCAGTACTTC. It is translated as CASSYSDRAVSYEQYF. The chain employs TRBV6-5 and TRBJ2-7, with 8 positions matching TRBD1. Germline values: CDR1 MNHEY, CDR2 SVGAGI. CDR3 size: 16 residues. The V gene end was trimmed by 0 bases and the J gene end by 4 bases; junction bases not matched to a gene: 8.

CDR3 sequence reads: CASSSGLNPYEQYF. Here the CDR3 DNA reads TGTGCCAGCAGCTCCGGACTGAACCCCTACGAGCAGTACTTC. This chain links TRBV7-9 with TRBJ2-7; D is perhaps TRBD2 (5 bases). V lost 4 bases and J lost 2, with 12 bases in between. The CDR3 has 14 amino acids. Germline V gene data show CDR1 as SEHNR and CDR2 as FQNEAQ (reference sequence).

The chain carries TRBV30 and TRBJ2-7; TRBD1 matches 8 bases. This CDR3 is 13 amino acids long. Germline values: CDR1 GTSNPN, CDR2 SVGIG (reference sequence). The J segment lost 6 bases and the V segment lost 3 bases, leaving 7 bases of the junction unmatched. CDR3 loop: CAWRRDRFVEQYF. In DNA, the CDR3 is TGTGCCTGGAGAAGGGACAGGTTCGTCGAGCAGTACTTC. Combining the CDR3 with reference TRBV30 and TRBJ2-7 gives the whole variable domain SQTIHQWPATLVQPVGSPLSLECTVEGTSNPNLYWYRQAAGRGLQLLFYSVGIGQISSEVPQNLSASRPQDRQFILSSKKLLLSDSGFYLCAWRRDRFVEQYFGPGTRLTVT.

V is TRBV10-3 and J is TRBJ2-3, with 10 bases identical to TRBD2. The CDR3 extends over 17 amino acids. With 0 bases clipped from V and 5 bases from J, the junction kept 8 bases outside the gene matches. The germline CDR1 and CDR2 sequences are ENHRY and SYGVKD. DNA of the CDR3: TGTGCCATCAGTGAGTCTAAACTAGCGGGGAGGCAAGATACGCAGTATTTT. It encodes CAISESKLAGRQDTQYF.

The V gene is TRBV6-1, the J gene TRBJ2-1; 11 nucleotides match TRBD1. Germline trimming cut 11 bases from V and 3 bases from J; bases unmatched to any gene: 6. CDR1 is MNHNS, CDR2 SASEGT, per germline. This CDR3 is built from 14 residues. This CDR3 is CALGGTGGYNEQFF. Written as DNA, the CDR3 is TGTGCCCTTGGAGGGACAGGGGGCTACAATGAGCAGTTCTTC.

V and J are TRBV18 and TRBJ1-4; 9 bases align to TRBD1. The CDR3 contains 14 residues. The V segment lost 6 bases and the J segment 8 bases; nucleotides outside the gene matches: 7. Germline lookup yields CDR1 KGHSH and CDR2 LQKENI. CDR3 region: CASSEQGAREKLFF. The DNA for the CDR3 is TGTGCCAGCTCGGAACAGGGGGCGCGAGAAAAACTGTTTTTT.

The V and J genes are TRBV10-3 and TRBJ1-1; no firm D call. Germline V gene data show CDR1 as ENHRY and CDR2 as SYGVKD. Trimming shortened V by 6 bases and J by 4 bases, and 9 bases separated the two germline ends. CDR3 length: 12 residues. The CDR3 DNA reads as TGTGCCATCAGGGAAGAGGGCACTGAAGCTTTCTTT. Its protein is CAIREEGTEAFF.

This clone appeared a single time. The CDR3 spells CASGLARDLQETQYF. In DNA form, the CDR3 reads TGTGCTAGTGGTTTGGCGAGGGACTTGCAAGAGACCCAGTACTTC. The chain links TRBV12-5 to TRBJ2-5, with D possibly TRBD2 on 6 matching bases. Trimming left V 1 base short and J 2 bases short, with 11 bases between. Germline V CDR1 and CDR2: LGHNT, FRNRAP. The CDR3 totals 15 residues.

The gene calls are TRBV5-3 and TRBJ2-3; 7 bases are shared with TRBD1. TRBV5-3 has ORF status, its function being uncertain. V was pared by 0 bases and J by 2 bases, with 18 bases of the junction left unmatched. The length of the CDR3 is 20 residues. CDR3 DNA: TGTGCCAGAAGCTTGGGGGACAGTACTCGGCCTATTCGATTCACAGATACGCAGTATTTT. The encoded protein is CARSLGDSTRPIRFTDTQYF.

The CDR3 sequence is CASSPQVTNEQFF. The CDR3 DNA follows: TGTGCCAGCAGCCCTCAGGTAACGAATGAGCAGTTCTTC. V gene TRBV5-4 combines with J gene TRBJ2-1; D unresolved. From germline, CDR1 is SGHNT and CDR2 YYREEE (reference sequence). Deletions cut 4 bases from V and 7 bases from J, with 12 bases between. The CDR3 extends over 13 amino acids.

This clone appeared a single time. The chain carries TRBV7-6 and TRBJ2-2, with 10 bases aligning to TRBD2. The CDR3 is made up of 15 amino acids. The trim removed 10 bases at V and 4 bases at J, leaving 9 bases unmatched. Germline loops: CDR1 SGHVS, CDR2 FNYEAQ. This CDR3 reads CAISGRIGLTGELFF. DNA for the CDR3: TGTGCCATTAGCGGGAGGATAGGCCTCACCGGGGAGCTGTTTTTT.

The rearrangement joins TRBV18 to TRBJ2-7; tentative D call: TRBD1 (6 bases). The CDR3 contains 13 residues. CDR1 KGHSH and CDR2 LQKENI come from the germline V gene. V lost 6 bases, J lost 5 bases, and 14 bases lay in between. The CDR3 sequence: CASSGLGANEQYF. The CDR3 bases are TGTGCCAGCTCCGGGTTGGGGGCCAACGAGCAGTACTTC.

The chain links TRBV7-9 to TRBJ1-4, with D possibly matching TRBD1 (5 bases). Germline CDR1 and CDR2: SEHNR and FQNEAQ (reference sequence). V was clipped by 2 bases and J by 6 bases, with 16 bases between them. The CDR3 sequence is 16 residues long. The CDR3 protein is CASSLTSVQGDEKLFF. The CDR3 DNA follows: TGTGCCAGCAGCTTAACCTCCGTGCAGGGCGATGAAAAACTGTTTTTT. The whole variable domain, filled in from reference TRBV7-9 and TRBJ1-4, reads DTGVSQNPRHKITKRGQNVTFRCDPISEHNRLYWYRQTLGQGPEFLTYFQNEAQLEKSRLLSDRFSAERPKGSFSTLEIQRTEQGDSAMYLCASSLTSVQGDEKLFFGSGTQLSVL.

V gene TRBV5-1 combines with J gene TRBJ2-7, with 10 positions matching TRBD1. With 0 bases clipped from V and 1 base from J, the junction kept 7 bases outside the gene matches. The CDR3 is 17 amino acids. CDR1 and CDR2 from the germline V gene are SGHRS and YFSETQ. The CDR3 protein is CASSLVIRDRGSYEQYF. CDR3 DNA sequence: TGCGCCAGCAGCTTGGTCATCCGGGACAGGGGTTCCTACGAGCAGTACTTC.

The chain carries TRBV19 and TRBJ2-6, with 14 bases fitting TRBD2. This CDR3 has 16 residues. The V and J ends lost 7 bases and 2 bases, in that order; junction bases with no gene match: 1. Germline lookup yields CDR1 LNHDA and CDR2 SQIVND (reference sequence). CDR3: CASTGLAGAGANVLTF. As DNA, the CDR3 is TGTGCCAGTACGGGACTAGCGGGGGCTGGGGCCAACGTCCTGACTTTC. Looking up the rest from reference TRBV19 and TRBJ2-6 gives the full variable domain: DGGITQSPKYLFRKEGQNVTLSCEQNLNHDAMYWYRQDPGQGLRLIYYSQIVNDFQKGDIAEGYSVSREKKESFPLTVTSAQKNPTAFYLCASTGLAGAGANVLTFGAGSRLTVL.

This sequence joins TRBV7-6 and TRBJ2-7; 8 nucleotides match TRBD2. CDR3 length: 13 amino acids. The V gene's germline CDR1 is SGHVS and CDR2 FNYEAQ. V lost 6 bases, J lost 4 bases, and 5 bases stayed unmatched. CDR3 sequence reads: CASSERETYEQYF. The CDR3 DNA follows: TGTGCCAGCAGTGAGCGGGAGACTTACGAGCAGTACTTC.

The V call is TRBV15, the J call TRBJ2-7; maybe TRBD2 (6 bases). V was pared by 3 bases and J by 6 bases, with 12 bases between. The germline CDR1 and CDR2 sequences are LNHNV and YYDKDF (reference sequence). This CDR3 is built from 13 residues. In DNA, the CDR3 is TGTGCCACCAGCAGGGGAGGACCCGCCGAGCAGTACTTC. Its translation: CATSRGGPAEQYF.

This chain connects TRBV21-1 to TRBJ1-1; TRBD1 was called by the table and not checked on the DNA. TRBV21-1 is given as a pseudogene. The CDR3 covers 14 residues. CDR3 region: CASRQDSPNTEAFF. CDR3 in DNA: TGTGCCAGCAGGCAGGACAGTCCCAACACTGAAGCTTTCTTT.

The CDR3 spells CASRTGWETQYF. The CDR3 DNA reads as TGTGCCAGCAGAACCGGGTGGGAGACCCAGTACTTC. V usage is TRBV6-5 and J usage is TRBJ2-5, with no clear D. The CDR3 is made up of 12 amino acids. V gave up 6 bases and J gave up 5 bases, with 10 bases separating them. Germline assignment: CDR1 MNHEY and CDR2 SVGAGI.

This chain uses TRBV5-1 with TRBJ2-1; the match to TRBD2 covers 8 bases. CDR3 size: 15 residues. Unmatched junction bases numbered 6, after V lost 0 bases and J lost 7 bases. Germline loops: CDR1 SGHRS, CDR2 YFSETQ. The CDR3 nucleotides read TGCGCCAGCAGCTTGGAGAGCGGGAGCTGGAATGAGCAGTTCTTC. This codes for CASSLESGSWNEQFF.

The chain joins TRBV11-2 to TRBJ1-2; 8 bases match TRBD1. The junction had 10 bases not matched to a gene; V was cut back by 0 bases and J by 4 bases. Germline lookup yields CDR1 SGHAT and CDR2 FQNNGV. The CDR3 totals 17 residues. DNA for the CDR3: TGTGCCAGCAGCTTAGATCTGGACAGGGCCCGCTTCTATGGCTACACCTTC. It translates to CASSLDLDRARFYGYTF.

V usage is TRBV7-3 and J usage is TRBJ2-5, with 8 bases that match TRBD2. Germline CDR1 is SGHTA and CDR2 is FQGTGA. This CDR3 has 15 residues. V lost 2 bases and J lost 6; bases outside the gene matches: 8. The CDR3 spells CASSLWAGGMKTQYF. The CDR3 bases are TGTGCCAGCAGCTTATGGGCGGGGGGCATGAAGACCCAGTACTTC.

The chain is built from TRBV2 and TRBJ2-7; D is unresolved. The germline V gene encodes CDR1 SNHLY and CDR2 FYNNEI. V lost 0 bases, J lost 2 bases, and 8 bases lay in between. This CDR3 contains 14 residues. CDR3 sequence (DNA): TGTGCCAGCAGTGAAGCTCTTCCCCCCTACGAGCAGTACTTC. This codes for CASSEALPPYEQYF.